The rows below give T cell receptor beta chains drawn from one sample of a study of CD8+ T cells in alopecia areata. Sequenced by immunoSEQ multiplex PCR; TCRdb stores in-frame clones only, minus some. The table lists about 12,000 clones, 56% of them singletons. Sequenced sample: skin. These receptors were collected from a human donor with alopecia areata. Each CDR3 is given with its conserved first and last residue. Each record gives: V gene, CDR3 protein.

>TRBV2
CASRKEGLGANVLTF
>TRBV4-1
CASSLLEGQRETQYF
>TRBV4-1
CASSLQMTGGWYEQYF
>TRBV28
CASRGHTSSYEQYF
>TRBV6-5
CASIGQGGSPLHF
>TRBV5-4
CASRVRGVGYGYTF
>TRBV5-6
CASSSRLTRSNQPQHF
>TRBV29-1
CSALGTNNEQFF
>TRBV7-9
CASNPSPRAGGINEQFF
>TRBV7-2
CASSLEGFRYTEVFF
>TRBV7-9
CASSLQGTYNEQFF
>TRBV9
CASSVAALADTQYF
>TRBV5-4
CASSFGGQETQYF
>TRBV29-1
CSGVGTRGTDTQYF
>TRBV7-2
CASSPTSGGAWEQYF
>TRBV18
CASSPLARNEQFF